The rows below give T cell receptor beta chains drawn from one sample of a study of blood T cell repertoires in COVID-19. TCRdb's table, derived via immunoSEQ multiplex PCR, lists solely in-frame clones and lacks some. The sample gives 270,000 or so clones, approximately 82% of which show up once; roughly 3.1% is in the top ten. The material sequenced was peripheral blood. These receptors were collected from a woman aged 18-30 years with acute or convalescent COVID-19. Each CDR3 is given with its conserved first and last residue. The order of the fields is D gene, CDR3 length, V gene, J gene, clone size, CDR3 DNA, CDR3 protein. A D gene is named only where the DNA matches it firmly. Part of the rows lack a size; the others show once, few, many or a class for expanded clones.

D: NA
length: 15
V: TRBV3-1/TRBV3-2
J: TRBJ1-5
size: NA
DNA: TGTGCCAGCAGCCAAGGGGGACACCCAAATCAGCCCCAGCATTTT
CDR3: CASSQGGHPNQPQHF

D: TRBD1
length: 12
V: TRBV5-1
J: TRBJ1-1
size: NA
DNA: TGCGCCAGCAGCTCCGGACAGGTTGAAGCTTTCTTT
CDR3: CASSSGQVEAFF

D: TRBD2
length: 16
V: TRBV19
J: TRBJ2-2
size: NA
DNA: TGTGCCAGTAGTCCACTAGCGGGAGAAGGCACCGGGGAGCTGTTTTTT
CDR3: CASSPLAGEGTGELFF

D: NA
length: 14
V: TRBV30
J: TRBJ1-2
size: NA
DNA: TGTGCCTGGAGTGGCCAGGTCTATATTTATGGCTACACCTTC
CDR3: CAWSGQVYIYGYTF

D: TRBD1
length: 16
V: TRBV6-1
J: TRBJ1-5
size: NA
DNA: TGTGCCAGCAGTGTTGGGACAGGGAATAGCAATCAGCCCCAGCATTTT
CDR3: CASSVGTGNSNQPQHF

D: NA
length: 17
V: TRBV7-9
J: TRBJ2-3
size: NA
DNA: TGTGCCAGCAGCTTATTAGGGGGGGCGGGAGCCCCAGATACGCAGTATTTT
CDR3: CASSLLGGAGAPDTQYF

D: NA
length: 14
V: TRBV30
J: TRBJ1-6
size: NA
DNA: TGTGCCTGGAGTTGGGGGGGGAAGGGATCACCCCTCCACTTT
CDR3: CAWSWGGKGSPLHF

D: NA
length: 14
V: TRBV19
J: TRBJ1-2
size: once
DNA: TGTGCCAGTAGTATAAGAAGGCAATCGGGAGGCTACACCTTC
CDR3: CASSIRRQSGGYTF

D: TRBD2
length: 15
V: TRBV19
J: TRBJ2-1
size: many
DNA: TGTGCCAGTAGTACCGGGAGGGCCCCGAACAATGAGCAGTTCTTC
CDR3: CASSTGRAPNNEQFF

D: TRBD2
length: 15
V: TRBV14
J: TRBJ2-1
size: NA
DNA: TGTGCCAGCAGCCCTGGGCTAGCGGGAGGTATTGAGCAGTTCTTC
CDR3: CASSPGLAGGIEQFF

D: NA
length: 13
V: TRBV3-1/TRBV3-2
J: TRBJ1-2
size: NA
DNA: TGTGCCAGCACCGGAACAGGGTCCCATGGCTACACCTTC
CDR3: CASTGTGSHGYTF

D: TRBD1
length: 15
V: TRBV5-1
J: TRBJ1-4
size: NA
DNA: TGCGCCAGCAGCCCAGGGGACAGTCGAAATGAAAAACTGTTTTTT
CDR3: CASSPGDSRNEKLFF

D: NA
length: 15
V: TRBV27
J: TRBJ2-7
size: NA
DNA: TGTGCCAGCAGTACCTCAGGGTCCAGCTCCTACGAGCAGTACTTC
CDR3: CASSTSGSSSYEQYF

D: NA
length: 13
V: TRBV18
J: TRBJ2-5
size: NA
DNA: TGTGCCAGCTCACGCCCCGGCCAAGAGACCCAGTACTTC
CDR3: CASSRPGQETQYF

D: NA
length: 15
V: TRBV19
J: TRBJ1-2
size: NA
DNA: TGTGCCAGTAGTACCCAGGGTAATTTATTCTATGGCTACACCTTC
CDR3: CASSTQGNLFYGYTF

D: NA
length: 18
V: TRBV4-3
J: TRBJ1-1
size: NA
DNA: TGCGCCAGCAGCCAAGATCCCACCAGGGGCATCGGGAACACTGAAGCTTTCTTT
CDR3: CASSQDPTRGIGNTEAFF

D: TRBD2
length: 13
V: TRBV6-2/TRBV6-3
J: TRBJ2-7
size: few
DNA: TGTGCCAGCAGTTTTTCGGGGGGCTACGAGCAGTACTTC
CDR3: CASSFSGGYEQYF

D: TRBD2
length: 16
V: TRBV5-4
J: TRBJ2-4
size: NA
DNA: TGTGCCAGCAGCCGTCGCGGGAGTAAGGCCAAAAACATTCAGTACTTC
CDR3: CASSRRGSKAKNIQYF

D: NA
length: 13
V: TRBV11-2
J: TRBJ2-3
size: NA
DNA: TGTGCCAGCAGCTTATCCCTCGCAGATACGCAGTATTTT
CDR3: CASSLSLADTQYF

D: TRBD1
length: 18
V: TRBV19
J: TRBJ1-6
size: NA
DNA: TGTGCCAGTACACCGGGACAGGGAAAAGCGCCCTATAATTCACCCCTCCACTTT
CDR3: CASTPGQGKAPYNSPLHF

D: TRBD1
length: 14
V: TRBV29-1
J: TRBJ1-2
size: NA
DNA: TGCAGCGTAGCCGGGACAGGCTCTCTCCCTGGCTACACCTTC
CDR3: CSVAGTGSLPGYTF

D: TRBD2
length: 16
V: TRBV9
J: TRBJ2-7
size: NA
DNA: TGTGCCAGCAGCGTCCAAAGTAGCGGGAGGGTGGACGAGCAGTACTTC
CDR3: CASSVQSSGRVDEQYF

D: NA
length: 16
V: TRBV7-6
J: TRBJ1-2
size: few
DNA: TGTGCCAGCAGCTTAGGGAGTCACGGTGATAACTATGGCTACACCTTC
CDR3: CASSLGSHGDNYGYTF

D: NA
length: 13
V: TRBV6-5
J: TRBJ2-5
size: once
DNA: TGTGCCAGCAGTTACTCGTTCCGAGAGACCCAGTACTTC
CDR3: CASSYSFRETQYF

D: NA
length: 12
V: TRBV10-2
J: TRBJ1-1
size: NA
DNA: TGCGCCACCCTCGACGGCTTAGCGGAAGCTTTCTTT
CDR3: CATLDGLAEAFF

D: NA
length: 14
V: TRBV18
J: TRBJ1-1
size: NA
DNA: TGTGCCAGCTCACCAGGACAGCAGAACACTGAAGCTTTCTTT
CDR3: CASSPGQQNTEAFF

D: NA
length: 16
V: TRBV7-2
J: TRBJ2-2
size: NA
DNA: TGTGCCAGCAGCGAAACGAGCATCGGGAACACCGGGGAGCTGTTTTTT
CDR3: CASSETSIGNTGELFF

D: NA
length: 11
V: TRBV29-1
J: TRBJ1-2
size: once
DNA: TGCAGCGATGGAGCTAACTATGGCTACACCTTC
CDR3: CSDGANYGYTF

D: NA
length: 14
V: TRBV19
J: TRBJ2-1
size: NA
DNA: TGTGCCAGTAGCCGGACGGGGACATACAATGAGCAGTTCTTC
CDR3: CASSRTGTYNEQFF

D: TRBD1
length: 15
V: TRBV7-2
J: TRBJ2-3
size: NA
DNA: TGTGCCAGCAGCTTAATCGGGACAGTCACAGATACGCAGTATTTT
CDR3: CASSLIGTVTDTQYF

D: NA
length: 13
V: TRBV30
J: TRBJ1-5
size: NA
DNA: TGTGCCTGGAACCCGAGCAGCAATCAGCCCCAGCATTTT
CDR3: CAWNPSSNQPQHF

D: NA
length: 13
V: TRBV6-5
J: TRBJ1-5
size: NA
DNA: TGTGCCAGCAGGGACAGTGGCAATCAGCCCCAGCATTTT
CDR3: CASRDSGNQPQHF

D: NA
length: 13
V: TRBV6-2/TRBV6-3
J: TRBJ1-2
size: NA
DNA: TGTGCCAGCAGTTTTGCGGGACTGTATGGCTACACCTTC
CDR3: CASSFAGLYGYTF

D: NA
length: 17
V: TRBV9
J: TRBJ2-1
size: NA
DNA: TGTGCCAGCAGCGTAGTAGGAGGAGGGGCAGGGCTTGATGAGCAGTTCTTC
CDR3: CASSVVGGGAGLDEQFF

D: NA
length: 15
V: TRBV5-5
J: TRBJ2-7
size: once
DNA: TGTGCCAGCAGCGTGGGGGCAGGGCCTTTCTACGAGCAGTACTTC
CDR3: CASSVGAGPFYEQYF

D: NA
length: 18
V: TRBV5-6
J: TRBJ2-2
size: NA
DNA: TGTGCCAGCAGCTTGGAGACAAAAGGGGCAGGACCCACCGGGGAGCTGTTTTTT
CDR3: CASSLETKGAGPTGELFF

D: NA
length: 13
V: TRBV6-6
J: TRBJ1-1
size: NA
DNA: TGTGCCAGCAGTTACGAGGGTGGCGGTGAAGCTTTCTTT
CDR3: CASSYEGGGEAFF